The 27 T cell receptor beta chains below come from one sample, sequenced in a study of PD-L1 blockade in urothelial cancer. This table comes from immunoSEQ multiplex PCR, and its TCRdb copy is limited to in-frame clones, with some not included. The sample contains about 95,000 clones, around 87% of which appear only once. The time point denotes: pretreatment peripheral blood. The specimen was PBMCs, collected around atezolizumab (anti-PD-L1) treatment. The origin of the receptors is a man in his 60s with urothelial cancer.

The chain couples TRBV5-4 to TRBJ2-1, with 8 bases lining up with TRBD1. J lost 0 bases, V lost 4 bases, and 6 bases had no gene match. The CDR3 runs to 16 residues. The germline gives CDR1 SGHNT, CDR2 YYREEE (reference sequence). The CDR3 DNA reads TGTGCCAGCAGCGGGACGGGACAGGACTCCTACAATGAGCAGTTCTTC. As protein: CASSGTGQDSYNEQFF.

The DNA for the CDR3 is TGTGCCAGCAGCACCGGGGCGGGGACCGGGGAGCTGTTTTTT. It is translated as CASSTGAGTGELFF. The chain employs TRBV5-4 and TRBJ2-2; weak D call: TRBD2 (6 bases). The CDR3 runs 14 residues. V dropped 4 bases and J dropped 5 bases, with 12 bases sitting between them. Germline V gene sequence: CDR1 SGHNT, CDR2 YYREEE (reference sequence).

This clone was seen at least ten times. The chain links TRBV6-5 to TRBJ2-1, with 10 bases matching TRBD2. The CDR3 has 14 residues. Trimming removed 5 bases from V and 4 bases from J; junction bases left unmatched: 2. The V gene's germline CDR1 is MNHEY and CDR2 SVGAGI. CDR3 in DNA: TGTGCCAGCAGTGAGCGGGGGGGGTACAATGAGCAGTTCTTC. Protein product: CASSERGGYNEQFF.

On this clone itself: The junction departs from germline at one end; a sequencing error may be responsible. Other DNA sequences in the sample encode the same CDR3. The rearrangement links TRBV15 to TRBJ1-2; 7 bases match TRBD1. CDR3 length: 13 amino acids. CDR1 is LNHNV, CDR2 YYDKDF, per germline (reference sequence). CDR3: CATSRGGAYGYTF. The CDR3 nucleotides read TGTGCCACGAGCAGGGGGGGGGCCTATGGCTACACCTTC. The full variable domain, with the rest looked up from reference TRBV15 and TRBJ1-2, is DAMVIQNPRYQVTQFGKPVTLSCSQTLNHNVMYWYQQKSSQAPKLLFHYYDKDFNNEADTPDNFQSRRPNTSFCFLDIRSPGLGDTAMYLCATSRGGAYGYTFGSGTRLTVV.

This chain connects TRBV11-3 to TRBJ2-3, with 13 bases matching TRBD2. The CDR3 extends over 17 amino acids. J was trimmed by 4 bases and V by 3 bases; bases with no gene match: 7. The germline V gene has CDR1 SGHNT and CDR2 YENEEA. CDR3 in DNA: TGTGCCAGCAGCTTCCGGACTAGCGGGAGCTCCCCAGATACGCAGTATTTT. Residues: CASSFRTSGSSPDTQYF. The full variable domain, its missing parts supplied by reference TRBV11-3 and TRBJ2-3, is EAGVVQSPRYKIIEKKQPVAFWCNPISGHNTLYWYLQNLGQGPELLIRYENEEAVDDSQLPKDRFSAERLKGVDSTLKIQPAELGDSAVYLCASSFRTSGSSPDTQYFGPGTRLTVL.

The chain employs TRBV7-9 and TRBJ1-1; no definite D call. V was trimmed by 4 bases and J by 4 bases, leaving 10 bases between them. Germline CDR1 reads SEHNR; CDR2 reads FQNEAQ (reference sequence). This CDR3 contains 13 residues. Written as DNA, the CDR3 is TGTGCCAGCAGCTCAATAGTGTTCACTGAAGCTTTCTTT. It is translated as CASSSIVFTEAFF.

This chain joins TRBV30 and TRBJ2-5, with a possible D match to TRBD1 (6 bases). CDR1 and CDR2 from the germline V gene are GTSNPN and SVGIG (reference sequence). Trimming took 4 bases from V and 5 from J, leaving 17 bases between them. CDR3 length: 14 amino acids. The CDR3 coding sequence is TGTGCCTGGACCCTAGGGGTTCAGGGGGAGACCCAGTACTTC. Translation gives CAWTLGVQGETQYF.

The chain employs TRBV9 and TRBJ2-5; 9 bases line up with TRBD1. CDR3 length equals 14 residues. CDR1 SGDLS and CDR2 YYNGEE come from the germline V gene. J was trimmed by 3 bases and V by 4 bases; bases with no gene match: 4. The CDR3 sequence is CASSWTGAEETQYF. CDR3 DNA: TGTGCCAGCAGCTGGACAGGGGCGGAAGAGACCCAGTACTTC. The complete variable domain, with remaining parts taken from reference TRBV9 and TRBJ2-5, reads DSGVTQTPKHLITATGQRVTLRCSPRSGDLSVYWYQQSLDQGLQFLIQYYNGEERAKGNILERFSAQQFPDLHSELNLSSLELGDSALYFCASSWTGAEETQYFGPGTRLLVL.

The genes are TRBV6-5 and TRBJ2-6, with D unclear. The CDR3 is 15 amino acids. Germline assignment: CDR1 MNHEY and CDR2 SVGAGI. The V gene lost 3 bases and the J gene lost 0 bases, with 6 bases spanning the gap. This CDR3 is CASSYLSSGANVLTF. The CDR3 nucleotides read TGTGCCAGCAGTTATCTGAGCTCTGGGGCCAACGTCCTGACTTTC.

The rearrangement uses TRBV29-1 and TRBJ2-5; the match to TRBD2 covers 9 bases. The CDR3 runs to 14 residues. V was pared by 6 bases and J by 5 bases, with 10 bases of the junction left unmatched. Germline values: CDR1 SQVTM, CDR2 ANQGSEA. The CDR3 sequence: CSVREAGGHETQYF. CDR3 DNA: TGCAGCGTGCGGGAGGCGGGGGGGCATGAGACCCAGTACTTC.

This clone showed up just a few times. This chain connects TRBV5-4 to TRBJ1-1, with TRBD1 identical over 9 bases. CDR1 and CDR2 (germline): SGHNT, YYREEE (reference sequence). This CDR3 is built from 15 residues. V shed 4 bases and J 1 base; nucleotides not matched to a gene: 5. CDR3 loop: CASSGMDRGNTEAFF. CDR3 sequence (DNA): TGTGCCAGCAGCGGAATGGACAGGGGGAACACTGAAGCTTTCTTT.

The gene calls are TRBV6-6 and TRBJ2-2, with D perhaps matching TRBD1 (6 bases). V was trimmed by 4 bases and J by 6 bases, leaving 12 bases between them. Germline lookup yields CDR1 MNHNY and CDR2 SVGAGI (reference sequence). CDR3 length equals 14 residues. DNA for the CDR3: TGTGCCAGCAGTTTCACACAGGGTCCCGGGGAGCTGTTTTTT. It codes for CASSFTQGPGELFF.

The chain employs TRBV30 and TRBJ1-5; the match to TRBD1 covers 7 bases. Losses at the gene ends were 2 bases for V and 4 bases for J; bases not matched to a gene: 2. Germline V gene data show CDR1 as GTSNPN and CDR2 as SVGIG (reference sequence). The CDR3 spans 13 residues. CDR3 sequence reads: CAWSPTGNQPQHF. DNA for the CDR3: TGTGCCTGGAGTCCGACAGGGAATCAGCCCCAGCATTTT.

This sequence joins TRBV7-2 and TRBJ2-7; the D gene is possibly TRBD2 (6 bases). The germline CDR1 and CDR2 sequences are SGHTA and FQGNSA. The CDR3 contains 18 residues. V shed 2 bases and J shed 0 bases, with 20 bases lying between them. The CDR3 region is CASSLSSLRETSSYEQYF. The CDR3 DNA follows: TGTGCCAGCAGCTTAAGTTCCCTCCGGGAGACCTCCTCCTACGAGCAGTACTTC.

The DNA of the CDR3 is TGTGCCATCAGTGAGTCGAGGGTACTCGAGCAGTACTTC. Protein product: CAISESRVLEQYF. V is TRBV10-3 and J is TRBJ2-7; D might be TRBD2 (5 bases). V was clipped by 0 bases and J by 6 bases, with 9 bases between them. The CDR3 consists of 13 residues. In germline, CDR1 is ENHRY, CDR2 SYGVKD.

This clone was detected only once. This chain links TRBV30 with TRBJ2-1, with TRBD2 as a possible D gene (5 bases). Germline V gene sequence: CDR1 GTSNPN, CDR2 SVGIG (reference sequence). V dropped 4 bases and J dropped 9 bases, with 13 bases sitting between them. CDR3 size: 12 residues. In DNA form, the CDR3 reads TGTGCCTGGACCCGGGGAGTAACTGAGCAGTTCTTC. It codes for CAWTRGVTEQFF.

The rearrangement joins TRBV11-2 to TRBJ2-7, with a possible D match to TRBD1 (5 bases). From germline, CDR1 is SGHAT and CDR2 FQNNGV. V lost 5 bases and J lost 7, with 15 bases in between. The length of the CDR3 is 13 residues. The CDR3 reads CASSPRAEWEQYF. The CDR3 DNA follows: TGTGCCAGCAGCCCCAGGGCTGAGTGGGAGCAGTACTTC.

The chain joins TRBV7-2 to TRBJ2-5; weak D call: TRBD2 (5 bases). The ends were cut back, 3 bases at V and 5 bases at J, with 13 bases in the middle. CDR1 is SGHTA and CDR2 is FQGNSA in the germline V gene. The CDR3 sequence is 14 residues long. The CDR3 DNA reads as TGTGCCAGCAGCTTTAAGGGTCGAGGGGAGACCCAGTACTTC. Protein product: CASSFKGRGETQYF.

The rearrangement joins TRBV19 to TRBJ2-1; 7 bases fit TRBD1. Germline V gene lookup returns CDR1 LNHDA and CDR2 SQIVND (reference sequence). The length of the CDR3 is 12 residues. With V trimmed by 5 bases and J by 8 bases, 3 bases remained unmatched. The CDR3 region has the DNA TGTGCCAGTAGTCAACAGGGGTATGAGCAGTTCTTC. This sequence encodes CASSQQGYEQFF.

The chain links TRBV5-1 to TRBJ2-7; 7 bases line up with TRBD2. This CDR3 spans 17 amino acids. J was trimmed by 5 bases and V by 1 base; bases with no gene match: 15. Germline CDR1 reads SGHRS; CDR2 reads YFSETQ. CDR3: CASSLLTSGGSINEQYF. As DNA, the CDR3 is TGCGCCAGCAGCTTGTTGACGAGTGGCGGGAGTATCAACGAGCAGTACTTC.

The CDR3 loop reads CASSQGVAGAGKTQYF. Here the CDR3 DNA reads TGCGCCAGCAGCCAAGGGGTAGCGGGAGCAGGGAAGACCCAGTACTTC. The chain links TRBV4-3 to TRBJ2-5; 9 bases fit TRBD2. The germline gives CDR1 LGHNA, CDR2 YSLEER. Trimming cost V 1 base and J 6 bases; bases outside gene matches: 9. There are 16 residues in the CDR3.

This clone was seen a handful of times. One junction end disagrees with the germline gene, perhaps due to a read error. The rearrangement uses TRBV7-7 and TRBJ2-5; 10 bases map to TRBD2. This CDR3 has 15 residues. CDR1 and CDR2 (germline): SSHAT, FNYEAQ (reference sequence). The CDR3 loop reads CASSLAAGGPETQYF. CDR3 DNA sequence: TGTGCTAGCAGCTTAGCAGCGGGAGGGCCCGAGACCCAGTACTTC.

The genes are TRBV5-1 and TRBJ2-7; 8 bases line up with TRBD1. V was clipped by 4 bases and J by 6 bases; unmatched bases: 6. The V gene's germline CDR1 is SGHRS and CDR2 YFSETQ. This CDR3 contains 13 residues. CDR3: CASSGGQVTEQYF. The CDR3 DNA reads TGCGCCAGCAGCGGGGGACAGGTAACCGAGCAGTACTTC.

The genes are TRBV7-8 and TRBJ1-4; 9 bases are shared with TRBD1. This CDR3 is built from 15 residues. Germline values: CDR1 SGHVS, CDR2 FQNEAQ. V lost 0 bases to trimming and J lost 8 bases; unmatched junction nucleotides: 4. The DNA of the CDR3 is TGTGCCAGCAGCTTAGCCTCCGGGACAGGGGAAAAACTGTTTTTT. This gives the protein CASSLASGTGEKLFF. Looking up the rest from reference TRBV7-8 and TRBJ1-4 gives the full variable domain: GAGVSQSPRYKVAKRGQDVALRCDPISGHVSLFWYQQALGQGPEFLTYFQNEAQLDKSGLPSDRFFAERPEGSVSTLKIQRTQQEDSAVYLCASSLASGTGEKLFFGSGTQLSVL.

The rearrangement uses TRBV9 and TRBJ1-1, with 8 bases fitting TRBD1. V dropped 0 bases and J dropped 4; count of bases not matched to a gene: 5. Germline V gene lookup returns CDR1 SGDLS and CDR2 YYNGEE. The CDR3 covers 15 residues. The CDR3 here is CASSVAPTGVTEAFF. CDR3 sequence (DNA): TGTGCCAGCAGCGTAGCCCCGACAGGGGTCACTGAAGCTTTCTTT.

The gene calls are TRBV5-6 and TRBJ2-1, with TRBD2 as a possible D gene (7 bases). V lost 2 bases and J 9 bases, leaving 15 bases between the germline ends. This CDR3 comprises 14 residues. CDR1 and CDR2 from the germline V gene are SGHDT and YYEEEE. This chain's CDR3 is CASSFGRGGSEQFF. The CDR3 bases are TGTGCCAGCAGCTTTGGCAGGGGAGGGAGTGAGCAGTTCTTC.

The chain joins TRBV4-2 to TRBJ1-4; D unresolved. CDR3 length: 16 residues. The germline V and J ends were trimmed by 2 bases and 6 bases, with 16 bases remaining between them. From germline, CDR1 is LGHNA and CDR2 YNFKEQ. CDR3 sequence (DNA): TGTGCCAGCAGCCAACCCCATGGAGGTTCTGATGAAAAACTGTTTTTT. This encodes CASSQPHGGSDEKLFF.